A selection of T cell receptor beta chains follows, all from one sample in a study of shared clonotypes between healthy human individuals. TCRdb's copy holds only in-frame clones and misses some; the assay was immunoSEQ multiplex PCR. The data hold around 1.5 million clones, with under 99% observed a single time. Sequenced material: naive CD4+ T cells sorted from blood. The receptor set was obtained from a man aged 25 to 40 in good health. CDR3s include the opening cysteine and the closing phenylalanine or tryptophan. D genes are given only for firm matches.

D	V	length	J	CDR3	DNA
-	TRBV15	17	TRBJ1-3	CATSRVTNLVSGNTIYF	TGTGCCACCAGCAGAGTCACTAATCTGGTCTCTGGAAACACCATATATTTT
-	TRBV7-3	15	TRBJ1-1	CASSLSGRMNTEAFF	TGTGCCAGCAGCTTATCGGGACGTATGAACACTGAAGCTTTCTTT
-	TRBV4-2	12	TRBJ2-1	CASSPTSREQFF	TGTGCCAGCAGCCCGACTAGTCGCGAGCAGTTCTTC
-	TRBV19	14	TRBJ1-2	CASSNTGGTYGYTF	TGTGCCAGTAGTAACACGGGCGGCACCTATGGCTACACCTTC
-	TRBV28	12	TRBJ1-5	CASSSGVTPQHF	TGTGCCAGCAGTTCGGGTGTTACGCCCCAGCATTTT
-	TRBV5-4	15	TRBJ2-1	CASSLDTSSYNEQFF	TGTGCCAGCAGCTTGGATACGAGCTCCTACAATGAGCAGTTCTTC
TRBD2	TRBV15	18	TRBJ2-1	CATSRDTVSSGISYEQFF	TGTGCCACCAGCAGAGATACTGTCTCTAGCGGGATTAGCTATGAGCAGTTCTTC
-	TRBV30	15	TRBJ1-2	CAWVRPGRRLYGYTF	TGTGCCTGGGTAAGACCGGGACGGAGGTTATATGGCTACACCTTC
-	TRBV18	16	TRBJ2-3	CASSQRTGSGTDTQYF	TGTGCCAGCTCCCAAAGGACTGGTTCTGGCACAGATACGCAGTATTTT
TRBD2	TRBV19	17	TRBJ2-1	CASSTTGLALSYNEQFF	TGTGCCAGTAGTACGACGGGACTAGCGCTCTCCTACAATGAGCAGTTCTTC
-	TRBV29-1	12	TRBJ1-3	CSVAPRGNTIYF	TGCAGCGTTGCACCGAGGGGAAACACCATATATTTT
TRBD2	TRBV7-2	14	TRBJ2-7	CASSLEREGYEQYF	TGTGCCAGCAGCCTTGAGCGGGAGGGCTACGAGCAGTACTTC
-	TRBV6-5	12	TRBJ1-1	CASSYQNTEAFF	TGTGCCAGCAGTTATCAGAACACTGAAGCTTTCTTT
-	TRBV21-1	14	TRBJ2-7	CASRSTANSYEQYF	TGTGCCAGCAGGTCGACAGCAAATTCCTACGAGCAGTACTTC
TRBD1	TRBV28	14	TRBJ2-7	CASSRTGGAYEQYF	TGTGCCAGCAGCCGGACAGGGGGTGCCTACGAGCAGTACTTC
-	TRBV7-2	13	TRBJ2-3	CASGPPSTDTQYF	TGTGCCAGCGGGCCTCCTAGCACAGATACGCAGTATTTT
TRBD1	TRBV28	13	TRBJ2-7	CAPKTGAIYEQYF	TGTGCCCCCAAGACAGGGGCCATCTACGAGCAGTACTTC
-	TRBV5-1	15	TRBJ2-5	CASSPGPAGVETQYF	TGCGCCAGCAGCCCGGGGCCCGCCGGGGTCGAGACCCAGTACTTC
-	TRBV19	13	TRBJ1-4	CATRGELNEKLFF	TGTGCCACCCGGGGGGAGCTTAATGAAAAACTGTTTTTT